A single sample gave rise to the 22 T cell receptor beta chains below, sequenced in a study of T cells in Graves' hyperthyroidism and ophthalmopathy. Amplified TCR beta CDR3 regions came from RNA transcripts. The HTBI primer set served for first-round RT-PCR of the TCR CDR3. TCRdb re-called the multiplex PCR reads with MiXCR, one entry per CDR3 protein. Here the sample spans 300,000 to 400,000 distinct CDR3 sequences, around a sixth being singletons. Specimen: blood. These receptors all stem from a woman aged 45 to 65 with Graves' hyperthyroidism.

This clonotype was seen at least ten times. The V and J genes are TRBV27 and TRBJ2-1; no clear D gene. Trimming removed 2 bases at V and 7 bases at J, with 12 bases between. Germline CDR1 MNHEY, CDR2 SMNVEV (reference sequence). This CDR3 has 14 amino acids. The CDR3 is CASSLKGRVNEQFF. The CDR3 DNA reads TGTGCCAGCAGTTTAAAGGGTAGGGTAAATGAGCAGTTCTTC.

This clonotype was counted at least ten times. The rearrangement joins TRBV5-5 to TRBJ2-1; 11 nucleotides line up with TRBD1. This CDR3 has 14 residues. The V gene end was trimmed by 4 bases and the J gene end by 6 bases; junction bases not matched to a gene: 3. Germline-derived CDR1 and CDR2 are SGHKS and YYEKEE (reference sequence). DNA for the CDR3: TGTGCCAGCAGCCGCGGGACAGGGGGCAATGAGCAGTTCTTC. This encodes CASSRGTGGNEQFF.

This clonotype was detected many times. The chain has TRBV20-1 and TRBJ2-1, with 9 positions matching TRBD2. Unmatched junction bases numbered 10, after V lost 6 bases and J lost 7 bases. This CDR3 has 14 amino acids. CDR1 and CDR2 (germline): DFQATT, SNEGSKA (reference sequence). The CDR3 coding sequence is TGCAGTGCCGGCGGGCTAGCGGGGTTTAATGAGCAGTTCTTC. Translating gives CSAGGLAGFNEQFF.

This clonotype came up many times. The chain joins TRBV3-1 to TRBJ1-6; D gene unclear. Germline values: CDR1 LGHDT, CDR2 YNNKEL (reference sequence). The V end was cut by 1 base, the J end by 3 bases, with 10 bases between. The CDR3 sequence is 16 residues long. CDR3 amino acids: CASSQGTANYNSPLHF. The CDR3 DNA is TGTGCCAGCAGCCAAGGTACGGCCAACTATAATTCACCCCTCCACTTT.

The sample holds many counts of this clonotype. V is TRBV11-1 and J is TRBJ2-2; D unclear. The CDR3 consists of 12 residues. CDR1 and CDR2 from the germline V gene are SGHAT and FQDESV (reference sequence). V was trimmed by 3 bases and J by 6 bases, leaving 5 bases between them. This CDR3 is CASSFWAGELFF. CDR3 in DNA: TGTGCCAGCAGCTTTTGGGCCGGGGAGCTGTTTTTT. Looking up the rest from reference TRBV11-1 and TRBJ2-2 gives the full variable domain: EAEVAQSPRYKITEKSQAVAFWCDPISGHATLYWYRQILGQGPELLVQFQDESVVDDSQLPKDRFSAERLKGVDSTLKIQPAELGDSAMYLCASSFWAGELFFGEGSRLTVL.

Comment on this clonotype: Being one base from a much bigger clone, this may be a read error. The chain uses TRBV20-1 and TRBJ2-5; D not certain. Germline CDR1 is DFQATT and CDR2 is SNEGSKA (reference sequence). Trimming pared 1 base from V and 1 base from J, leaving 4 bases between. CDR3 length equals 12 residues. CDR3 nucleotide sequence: TGCAGTGCTAGAGCCAGCCAAGAGACCCAGTACTTC. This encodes CSARASQETQYF.

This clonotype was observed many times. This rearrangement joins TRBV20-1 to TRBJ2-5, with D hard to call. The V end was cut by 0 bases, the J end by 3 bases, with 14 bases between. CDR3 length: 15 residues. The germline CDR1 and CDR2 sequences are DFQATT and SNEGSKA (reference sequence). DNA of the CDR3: TGCAGTGCTAGAGATCCCACCACTACCAAAGAGACCCAGTACTTC. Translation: CSARDPTTTKETQYF.

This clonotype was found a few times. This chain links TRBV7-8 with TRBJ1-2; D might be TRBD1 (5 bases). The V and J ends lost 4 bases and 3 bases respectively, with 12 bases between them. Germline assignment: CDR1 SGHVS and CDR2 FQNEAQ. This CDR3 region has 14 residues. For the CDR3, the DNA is TGTGCCAGCAGCTCCCGGGGCGGCGACTATGGCTACACCTTC. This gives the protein CASSSRGGDYGYTF.

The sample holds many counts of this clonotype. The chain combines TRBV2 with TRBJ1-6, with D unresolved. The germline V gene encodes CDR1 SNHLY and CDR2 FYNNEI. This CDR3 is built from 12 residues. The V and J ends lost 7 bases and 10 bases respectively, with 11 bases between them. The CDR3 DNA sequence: TGTGCCAGCACCGTTGAGGGATCACCCCTCCACTTT. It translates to CASTVEGSPLHF.

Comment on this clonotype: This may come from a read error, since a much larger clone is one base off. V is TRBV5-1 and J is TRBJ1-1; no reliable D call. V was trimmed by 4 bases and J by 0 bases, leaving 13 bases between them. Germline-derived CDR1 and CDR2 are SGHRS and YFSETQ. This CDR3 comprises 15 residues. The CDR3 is CASSPESTVNTEAFF. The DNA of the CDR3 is TGCGCCAGCAGCCCCGAAAGTACGGTGAACACTGAAGCTTTCTTT.

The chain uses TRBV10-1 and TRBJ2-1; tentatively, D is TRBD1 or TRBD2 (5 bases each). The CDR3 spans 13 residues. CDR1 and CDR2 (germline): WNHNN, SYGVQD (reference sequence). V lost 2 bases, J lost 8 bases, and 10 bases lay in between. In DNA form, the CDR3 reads TGCGCCAGCAGTGAGGGGATGGGGGATGAGCAGTTCTTC. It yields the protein CASSEGMGDEQFF.

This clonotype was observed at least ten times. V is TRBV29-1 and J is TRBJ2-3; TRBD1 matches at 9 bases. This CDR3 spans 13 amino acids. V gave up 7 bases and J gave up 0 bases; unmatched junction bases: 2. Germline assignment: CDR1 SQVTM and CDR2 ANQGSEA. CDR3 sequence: CSGDRESTDTQYF. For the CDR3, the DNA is TGCAGCGGGGACAGGGAAAGCACAGATACGCAGTATTTT.

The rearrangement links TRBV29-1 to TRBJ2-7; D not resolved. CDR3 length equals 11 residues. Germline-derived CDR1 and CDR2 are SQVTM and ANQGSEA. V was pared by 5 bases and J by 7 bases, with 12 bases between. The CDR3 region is CSVHGGSEQYF. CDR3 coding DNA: TGCAGCGTTCACGGTGGTTCGGAGCAGTACTTC.

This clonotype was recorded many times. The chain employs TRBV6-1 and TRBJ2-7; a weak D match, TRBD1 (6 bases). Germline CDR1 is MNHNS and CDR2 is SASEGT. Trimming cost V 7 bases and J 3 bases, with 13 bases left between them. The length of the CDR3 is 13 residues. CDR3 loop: CASNMDSLYEQYF. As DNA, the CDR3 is TGTGCCAGCAATATGGACAGTCTCTACGAGCAGTACTTC.

CDR3 bases: TGTGCCAGCAGCTTAAATGGGGGATTCGGTAATTCACCCCTCCACTTT. Amino acids: CASSLNGGFGNSPLHF. The chain carries TRBV7-3 and TRBJ1-6; a possible D gene is TRBD1 (5 bases). The CDR3 totals 16 residues. Germline values: CDR1 SGHTA, CDR2 FQGTGA. V was cut by 1 base and J by 6 bases, with 13 bases left in between.

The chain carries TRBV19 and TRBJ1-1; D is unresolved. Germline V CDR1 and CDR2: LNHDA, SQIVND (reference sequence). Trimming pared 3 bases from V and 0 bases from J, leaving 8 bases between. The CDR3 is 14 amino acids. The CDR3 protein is CASSMDEMNTEAFF. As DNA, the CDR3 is TGTGCCAGTAGTATGGACGAAATGAACACTGAAGCTTTCTTT.

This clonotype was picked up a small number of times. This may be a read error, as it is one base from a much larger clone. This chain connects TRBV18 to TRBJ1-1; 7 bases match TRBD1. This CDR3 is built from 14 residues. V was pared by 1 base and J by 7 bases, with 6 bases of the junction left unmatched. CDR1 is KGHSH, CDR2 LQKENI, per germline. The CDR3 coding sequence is TGTGCCAGCTCACCACGACAGGGTTACAGTGAAGCTTTCTTT. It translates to CASSPRQGYSEAFF.

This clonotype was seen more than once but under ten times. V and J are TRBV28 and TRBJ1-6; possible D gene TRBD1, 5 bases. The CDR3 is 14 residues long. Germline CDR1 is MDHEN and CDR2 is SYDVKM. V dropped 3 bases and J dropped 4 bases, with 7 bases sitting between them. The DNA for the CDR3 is TGTGCCAGCAGTTTTTCAGGGTATAATTCACCCCTCCACTTT. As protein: CASSFSGYNSPLHF. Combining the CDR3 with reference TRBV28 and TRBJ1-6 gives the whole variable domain DVKVTQSSRYLVKRTGEKVFLECVQDMDHENMFWYRQDPGLGLRLIYFSYDVKMKEKGDIPEGYSVSREKKERFSLILESASTNQTSMYLCASSFSGYNSPLHFGNGTRLTVT.

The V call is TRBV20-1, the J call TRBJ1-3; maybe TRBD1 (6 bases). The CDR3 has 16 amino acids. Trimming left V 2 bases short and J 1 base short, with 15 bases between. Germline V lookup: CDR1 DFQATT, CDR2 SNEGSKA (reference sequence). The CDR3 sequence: CSARTLPGHSGNTIYF. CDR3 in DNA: TGCAGTGCTAGAACGTTACCGGGACATTCTGGAAACACCATATATTTT.

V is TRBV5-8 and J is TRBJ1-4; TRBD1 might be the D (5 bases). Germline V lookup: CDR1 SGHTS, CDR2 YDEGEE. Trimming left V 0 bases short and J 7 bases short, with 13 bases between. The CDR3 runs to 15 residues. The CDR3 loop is CASSLVKGAGEKLFF. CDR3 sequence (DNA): TGTGCCAGCAGCTTGGTTAAAGGGGCCGGTGAAAAACTGTTTTTT.

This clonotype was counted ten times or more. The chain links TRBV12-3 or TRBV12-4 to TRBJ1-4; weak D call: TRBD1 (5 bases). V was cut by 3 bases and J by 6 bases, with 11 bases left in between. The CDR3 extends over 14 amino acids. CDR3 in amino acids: CASSFVTAYEKLFF. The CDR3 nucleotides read TGTGCCAGCAGTTTCGTGACAGCCTATGAAAAACTGTTTTTT.

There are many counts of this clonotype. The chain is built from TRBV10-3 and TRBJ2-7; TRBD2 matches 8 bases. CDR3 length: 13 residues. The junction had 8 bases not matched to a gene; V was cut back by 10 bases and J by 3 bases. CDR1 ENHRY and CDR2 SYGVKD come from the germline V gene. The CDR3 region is CATSAGDGYEQYF. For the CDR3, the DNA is TGTGCCACCTCAGCGGGAGATGGCTACGAGCAGTACTTC.